This TCR beta chain was recovered during a study of identical twins. General study results and limits: Twin pairs' shared out-of-frame alpha sequences were enriched in low generation probability. Twins shared beta out-of-frame sequences in excess, but this excess was weaker.

Comment on this clonotype: Its target is not known.

TCRdb re-derived calls from the 5' RACE reads in MiXCR, one entry per CDR3 protein. The sample gives 250,000 to 300,000 distinct CDR3 sequences, about 8% of which show up once; over 2.5% is in the top ten. The CDR3 runs 14 residues. V was trimmed by 0 bases and J by 3 bases, leaving 8 bases between them. Looked up from germline, CDR1 is ENHRY and CDR2 is SYGVKD. A further study also used this sample, focusing on yellow fever vaccine responses in identical twins.

The receptor was isolated from a woman aged 18-29 years in good health. The sequenced sample consisted of CD8+ T cells sorted from blood. This chain connects TRBV10-3 to TRBJ2-5; D gene ambiguous. The CDR3 reads CAISESQGKETQYF. The DNA of the CDR3 is TGTGCCATCAGTGAGTCTCAAGGAAAAGAGACCCAGTACTTC.